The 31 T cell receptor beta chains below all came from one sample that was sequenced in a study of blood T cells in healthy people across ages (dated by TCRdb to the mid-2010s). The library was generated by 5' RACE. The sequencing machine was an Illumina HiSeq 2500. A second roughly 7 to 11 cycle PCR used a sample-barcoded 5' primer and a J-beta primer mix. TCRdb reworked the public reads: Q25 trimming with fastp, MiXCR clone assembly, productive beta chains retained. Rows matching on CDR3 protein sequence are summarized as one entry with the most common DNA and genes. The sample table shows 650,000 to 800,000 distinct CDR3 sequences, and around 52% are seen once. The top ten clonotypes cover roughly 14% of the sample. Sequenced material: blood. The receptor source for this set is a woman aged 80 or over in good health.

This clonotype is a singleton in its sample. CDR3 region: CSVRGRSYNEQFF. CDR3 nucleotides: TGCAGTGTCCGCGGACGGTCCTACAATGAGCAGTTCTTC. The V gene is TRBV20-1, the J gene TRBJ2-1; D remains ambiguous. This CDR3 contains 13 residues. V was cut by 7 bases and J by 1 base, with 11 bases left in between. Germline-derived CDR1 and CDR2 are DFQATT and SNEGSKA (reference sequence).

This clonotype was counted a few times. CDR3 coding DNA: TGCAGCGTTCTACGGACAGACTCAGAAGCTTTCTTT. Protein product: CSVLRTDSEAFF. The V call is TRBV29-1, the J call TRBJ1-1; a possible D gene is TRBD1 (6 bases). The CDR3 is made up of 12 amino acids. Germline V lookup: CDR1 SQVTM, CDR2 ANQGSEA. Deletions cut 5 bases from V and 8 bases from J, with 15 bases between.

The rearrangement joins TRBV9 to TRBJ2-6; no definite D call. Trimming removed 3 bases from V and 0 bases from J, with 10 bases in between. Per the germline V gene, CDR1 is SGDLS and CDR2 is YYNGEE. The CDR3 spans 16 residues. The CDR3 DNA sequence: TGTGCCAGCAGCGCGTACGGTAGCTCTGGGGCCAACGTCCTGACTTTC. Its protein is CASSAYGSSGANVLTF. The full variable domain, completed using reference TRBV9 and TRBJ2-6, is DSGVTQTPKHLITATGQRVTLRCSPRSGDLSVYWYQQSLDQGLQFLIQYYNGEERAKGNILERFSAQQFPDLHSELNLSSLELGDSALYFCASSAYGSSGANVLTFGAGSRLTVL.

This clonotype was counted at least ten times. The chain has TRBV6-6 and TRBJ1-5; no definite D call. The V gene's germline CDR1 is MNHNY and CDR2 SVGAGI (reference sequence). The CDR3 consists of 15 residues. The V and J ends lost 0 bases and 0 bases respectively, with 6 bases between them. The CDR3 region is CASSYSKTSNQPQHF. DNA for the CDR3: TGTGCCAGCAGTTACTCGAAAACTAGCAATCAGCCCCAGCATTTT.

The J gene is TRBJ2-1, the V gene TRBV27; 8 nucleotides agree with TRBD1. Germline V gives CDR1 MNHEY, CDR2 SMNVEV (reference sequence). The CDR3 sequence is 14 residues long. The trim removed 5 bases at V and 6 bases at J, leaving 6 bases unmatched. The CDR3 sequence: CASSPGTGFNEQFF. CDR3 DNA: TGTGCCAGCAGTCCCGGGACAGGCTTCAATGAGCAGTTCTTC.

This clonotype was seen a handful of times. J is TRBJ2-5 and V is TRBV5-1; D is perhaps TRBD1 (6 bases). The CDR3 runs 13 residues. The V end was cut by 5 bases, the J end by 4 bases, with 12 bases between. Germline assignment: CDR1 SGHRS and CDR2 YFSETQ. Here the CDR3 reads CASSPEGGETQYF. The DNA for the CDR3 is TGCGCCAGCAGTCCCGAAGGGGGAGAGACCCAGTACTTC.

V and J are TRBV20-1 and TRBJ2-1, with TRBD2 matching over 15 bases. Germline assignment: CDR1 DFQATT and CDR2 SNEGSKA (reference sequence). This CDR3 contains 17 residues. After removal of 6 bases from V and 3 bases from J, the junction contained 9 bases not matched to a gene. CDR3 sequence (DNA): TGCAGTGCCTCCGGGACTAGCGGGGGGTTACACTACAATGAGCAGTTCTTC. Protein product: CSASGTSGGLHYNEQFF.

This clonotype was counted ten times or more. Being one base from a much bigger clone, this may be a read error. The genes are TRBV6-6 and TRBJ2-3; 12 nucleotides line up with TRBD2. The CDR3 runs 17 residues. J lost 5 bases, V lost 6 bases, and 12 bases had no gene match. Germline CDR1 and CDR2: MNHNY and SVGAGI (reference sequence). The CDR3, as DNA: TGTGCCAGCAGAAAGGGACTAGCGGGCCCGAACCTAGATACGCAGTATTTT. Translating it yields CASRKGLAGPNLDTQYF.

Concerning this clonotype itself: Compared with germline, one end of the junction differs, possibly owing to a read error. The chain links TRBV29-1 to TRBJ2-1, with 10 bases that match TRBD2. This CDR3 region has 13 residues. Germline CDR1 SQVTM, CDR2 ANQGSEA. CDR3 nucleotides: TGCACCTCGTCGGGACTAGCGACCAATGAGCAGTTCTTT. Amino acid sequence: CTSSGLATNEQFF.

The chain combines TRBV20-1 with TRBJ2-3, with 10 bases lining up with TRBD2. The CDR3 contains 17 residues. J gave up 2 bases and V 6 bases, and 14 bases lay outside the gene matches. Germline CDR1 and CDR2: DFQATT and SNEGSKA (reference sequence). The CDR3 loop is CSAPRLAGAFFTDTQYF. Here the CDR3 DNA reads TGCAGTGCCCCTCGGCTAGCGGGGGCCTTTTTCACAGATACGCAGTATTTT.

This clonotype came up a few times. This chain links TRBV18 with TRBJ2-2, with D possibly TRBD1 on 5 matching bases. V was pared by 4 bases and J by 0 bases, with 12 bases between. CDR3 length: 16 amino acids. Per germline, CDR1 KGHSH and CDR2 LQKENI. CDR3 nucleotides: TGTGCCAGCTCACTAATGGACAACCCGAACACCGGGGAGCTGTTTTTT. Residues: CASSLMDNPNTGELFF.

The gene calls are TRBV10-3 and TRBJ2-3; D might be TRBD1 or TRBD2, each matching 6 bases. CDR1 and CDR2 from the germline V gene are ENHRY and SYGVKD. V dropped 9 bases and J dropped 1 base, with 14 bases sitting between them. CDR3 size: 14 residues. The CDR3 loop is CAILEGGGTDTQYF. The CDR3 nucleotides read TGTGCCATTTTAGAGGGGGGCGGCACAGATACGCAGTATTTT.

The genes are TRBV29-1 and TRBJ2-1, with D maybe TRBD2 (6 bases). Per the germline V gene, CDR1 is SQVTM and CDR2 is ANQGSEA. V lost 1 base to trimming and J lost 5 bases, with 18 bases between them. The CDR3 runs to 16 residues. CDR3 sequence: CSVEGSRETRDNEQFF. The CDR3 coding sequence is TGCAGCGTTGAAGGTAGCCGGGAGACTAGGGACAATGAGCAGTTCTTC.

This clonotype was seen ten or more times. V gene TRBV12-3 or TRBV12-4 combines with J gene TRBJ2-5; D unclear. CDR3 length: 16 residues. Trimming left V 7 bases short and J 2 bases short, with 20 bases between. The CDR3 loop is CASTIKVGPSQETQYF. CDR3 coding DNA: TGTGCCAGCACCATAAAAGTTGGCCCCTCACAAGAGACCCAGTACTTC.

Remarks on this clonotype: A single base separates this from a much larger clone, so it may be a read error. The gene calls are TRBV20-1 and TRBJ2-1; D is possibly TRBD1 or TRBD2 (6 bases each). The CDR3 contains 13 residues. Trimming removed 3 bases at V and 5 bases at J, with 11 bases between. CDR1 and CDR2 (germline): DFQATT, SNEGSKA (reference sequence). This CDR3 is CSASGGRNNEQFF. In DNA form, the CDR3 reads TGCAGTGCTAGCGGGGGCCGGAACAATGAGCAGTTCTTC.

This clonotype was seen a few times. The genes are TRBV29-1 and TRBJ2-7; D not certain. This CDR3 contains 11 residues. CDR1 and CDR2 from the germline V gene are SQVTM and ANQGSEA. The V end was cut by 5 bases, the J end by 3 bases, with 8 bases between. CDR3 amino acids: CSVTTDYEQYF. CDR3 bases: TGCAGCGTTACCACCGACTACGAGCAGTACTTC.

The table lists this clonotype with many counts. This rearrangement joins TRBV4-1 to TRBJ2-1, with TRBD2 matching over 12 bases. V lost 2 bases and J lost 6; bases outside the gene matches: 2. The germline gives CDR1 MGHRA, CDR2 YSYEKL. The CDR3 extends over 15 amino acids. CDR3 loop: CASSQTSGRTNEQFF. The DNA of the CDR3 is TGCGCCAGCAGCCAAACTAGCGGGAGGACCAATGAGCAGTTCTTC.

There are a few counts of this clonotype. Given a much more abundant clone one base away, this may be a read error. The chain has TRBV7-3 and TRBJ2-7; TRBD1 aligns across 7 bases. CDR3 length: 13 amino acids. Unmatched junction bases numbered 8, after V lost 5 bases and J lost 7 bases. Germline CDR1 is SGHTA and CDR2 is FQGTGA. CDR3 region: CASSPRQGLEQYF. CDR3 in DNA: TGTGCCAGCAGCCCTCGACAGGGTCTTGAGCAGTACTTC.

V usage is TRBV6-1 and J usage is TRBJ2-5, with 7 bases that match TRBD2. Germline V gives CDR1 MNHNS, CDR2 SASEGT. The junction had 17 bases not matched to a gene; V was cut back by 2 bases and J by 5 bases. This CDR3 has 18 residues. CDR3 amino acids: CASSERDYTTIARETQYF. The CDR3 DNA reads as TGTGCCAGCAGTGAACGGGACTACACCACAATCGCGAGGGAGACCCAGTACTTC.

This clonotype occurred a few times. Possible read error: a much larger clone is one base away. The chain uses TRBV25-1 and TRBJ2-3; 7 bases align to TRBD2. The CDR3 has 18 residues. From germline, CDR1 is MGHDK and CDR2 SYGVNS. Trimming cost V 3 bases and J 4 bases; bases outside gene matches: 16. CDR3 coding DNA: TGTGCCAGCAGTGAGCTAAAGGGACGAGCGGGAACCCCAGATACGCAGTATTTT. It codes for CASSELKGRAGTPDTQYF.

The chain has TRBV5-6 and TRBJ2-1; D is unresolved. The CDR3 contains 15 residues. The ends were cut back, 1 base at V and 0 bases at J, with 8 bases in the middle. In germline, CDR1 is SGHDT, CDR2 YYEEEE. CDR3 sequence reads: CASSLTAYSYNEQFF. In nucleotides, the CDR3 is TGTGCCAGCAGCTTGACAGCCTACTCCTACAATGAGCAGTTCTTC.

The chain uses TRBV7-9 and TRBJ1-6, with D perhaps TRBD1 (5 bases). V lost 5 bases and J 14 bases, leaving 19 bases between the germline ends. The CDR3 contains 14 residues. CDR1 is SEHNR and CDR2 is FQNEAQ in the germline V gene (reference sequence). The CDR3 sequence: CASSEDRFAGALHF. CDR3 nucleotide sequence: TGTGCCAGCAGCGAAGACCGATTCGCGGGGGCCCTCCACTTT.

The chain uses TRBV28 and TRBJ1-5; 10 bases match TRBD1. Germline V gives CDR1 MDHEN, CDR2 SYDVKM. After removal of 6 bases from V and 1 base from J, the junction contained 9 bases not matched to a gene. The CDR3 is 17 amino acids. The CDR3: CASSPWDRGLSNQPQHF. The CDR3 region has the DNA TGTGCCAGCAGCCCCTGGGACAGGGGCTTGAGCAATCAGCCCCAGCATTTT.

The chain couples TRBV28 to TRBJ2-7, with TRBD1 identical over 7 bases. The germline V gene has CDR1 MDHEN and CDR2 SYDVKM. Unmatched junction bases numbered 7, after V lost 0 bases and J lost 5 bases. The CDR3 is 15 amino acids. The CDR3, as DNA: TGTGCCAGCAGTTTATGGGGCAGGGGGACGGACGAGCAGTACTTC. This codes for CASSLWGRGTDEQYF.

The CDR3 loop is CSARDQDRYNEQFF. Written as DNA, the CDR3 is TGCAGTGCTAGAGATCAGGATCGGTACAATGAGCAGTTCTTC. The chain joins TRBV20-1 to TRBJ2-1; D unresolved. Germline CDR1 and CDR2: DFQATT and SNEGSKA (reference sequence). The CDR3 extends over 14 amino acids. V shed 0 bases and J shed 4 bases, with 10 bases lying between them.

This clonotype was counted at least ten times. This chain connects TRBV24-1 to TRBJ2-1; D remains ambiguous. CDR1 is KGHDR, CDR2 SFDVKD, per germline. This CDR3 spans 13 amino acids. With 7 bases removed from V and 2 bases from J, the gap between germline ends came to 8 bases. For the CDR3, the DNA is TGTGCCACCAGCTTGAACACCTACAATGAGCAGTTCTTC. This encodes CATSLNTYNEQFF.

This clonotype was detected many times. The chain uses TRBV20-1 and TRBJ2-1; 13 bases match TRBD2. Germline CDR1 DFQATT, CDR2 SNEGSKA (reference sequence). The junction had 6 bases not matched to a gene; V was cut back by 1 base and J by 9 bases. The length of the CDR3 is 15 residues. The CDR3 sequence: CSARVGTSGIFEQFF. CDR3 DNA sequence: TGCAGTGCTAGAGTCGGGACTAGCGGGATATTTGAGCAGTTCTTC.

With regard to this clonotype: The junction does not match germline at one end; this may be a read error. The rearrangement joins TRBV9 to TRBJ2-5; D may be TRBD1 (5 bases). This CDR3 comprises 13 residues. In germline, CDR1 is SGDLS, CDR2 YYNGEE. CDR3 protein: CTSSPRQQETQYF. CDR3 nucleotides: TGTACCAGCAGCCCCCGACAGCAAGAGACCCAGTACTTC. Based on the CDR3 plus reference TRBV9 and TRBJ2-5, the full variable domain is DSGVTQTPKHLITATGQRVTLRCSPRSGDLSVYWYQQSLDQGLQFLIQYYNGEERAKGNILERFSAQQFPDLHSELNLSSLELGDSALYFCTSSPRQQETQYFGPGTRLLVL.

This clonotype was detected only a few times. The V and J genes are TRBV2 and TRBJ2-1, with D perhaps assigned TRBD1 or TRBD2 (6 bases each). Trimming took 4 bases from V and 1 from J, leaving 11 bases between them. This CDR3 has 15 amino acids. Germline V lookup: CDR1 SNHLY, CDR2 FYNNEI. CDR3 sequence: CASSGKGGSYNEQFF. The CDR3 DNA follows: TGTGCCAGCAGTGGTAAGGGGGGATCCTACAATGAGCAGTTCTTC.

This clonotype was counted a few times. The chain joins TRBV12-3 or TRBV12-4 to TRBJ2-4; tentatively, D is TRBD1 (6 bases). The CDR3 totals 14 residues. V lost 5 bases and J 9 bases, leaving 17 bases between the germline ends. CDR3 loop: CASSEGTPVTIQYF. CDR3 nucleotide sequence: TGTGCCAGCAGTGAGGGGACACCGGTAACCATTCAGTACTTC.

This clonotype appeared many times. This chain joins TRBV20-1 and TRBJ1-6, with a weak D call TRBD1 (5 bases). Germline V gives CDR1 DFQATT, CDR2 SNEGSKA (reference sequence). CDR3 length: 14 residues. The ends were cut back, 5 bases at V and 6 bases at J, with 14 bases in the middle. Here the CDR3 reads CSAPPRDANSPLHF. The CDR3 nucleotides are TGCAGTGCTCCTCCGCGGGACGCTAATTCACCCCTCCACTTT.